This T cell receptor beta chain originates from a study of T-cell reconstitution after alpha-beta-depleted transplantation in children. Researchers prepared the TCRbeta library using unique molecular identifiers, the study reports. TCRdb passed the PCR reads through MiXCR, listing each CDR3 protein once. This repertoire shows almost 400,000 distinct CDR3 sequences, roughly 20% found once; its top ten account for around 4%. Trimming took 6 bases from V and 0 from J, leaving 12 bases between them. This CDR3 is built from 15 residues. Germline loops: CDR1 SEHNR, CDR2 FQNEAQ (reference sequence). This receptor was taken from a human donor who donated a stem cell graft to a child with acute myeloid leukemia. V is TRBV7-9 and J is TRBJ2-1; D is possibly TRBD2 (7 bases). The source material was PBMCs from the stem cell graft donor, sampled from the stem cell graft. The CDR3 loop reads CASRGGGTSYNEQFF. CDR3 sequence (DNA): TGTGCCAGCAGGGGAGGGGGGACCTCCTACAATGAGCAGTTCTTC.